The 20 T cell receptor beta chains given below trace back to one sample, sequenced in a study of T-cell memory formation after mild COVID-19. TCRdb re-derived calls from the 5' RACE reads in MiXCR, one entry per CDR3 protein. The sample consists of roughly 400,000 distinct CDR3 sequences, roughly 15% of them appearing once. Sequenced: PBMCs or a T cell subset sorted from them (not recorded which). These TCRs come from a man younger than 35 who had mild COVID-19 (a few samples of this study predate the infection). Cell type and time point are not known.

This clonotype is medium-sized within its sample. This chain's CDR3 is CASSLAPLAGGYNEQFF. The CDR3 coding sequence is TGCGCCAGCAGCTTGGCCCCCCTAGCGGGGGGTTACAATGAGCAGTTCTTC. V usage is TRBV5-1 and J usage is TRBJ2-1; 11 positions match TRBD2. Per germline, CDR1 SGHRS and CDR2 YFSETQ. The length of the CDR3 is 17 residues. Trimming removed 0 bases from V and 4 bases from J; junction bases left unmatched: 6.

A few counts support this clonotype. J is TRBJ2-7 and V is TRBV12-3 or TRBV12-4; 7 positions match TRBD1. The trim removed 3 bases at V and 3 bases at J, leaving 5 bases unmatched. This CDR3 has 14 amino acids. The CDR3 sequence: CASSFRGGSYEQYF. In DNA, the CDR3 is TGTGCCAGCAGTTTCAGAGGGGGCAGCTACGAGCAGTACTTC.

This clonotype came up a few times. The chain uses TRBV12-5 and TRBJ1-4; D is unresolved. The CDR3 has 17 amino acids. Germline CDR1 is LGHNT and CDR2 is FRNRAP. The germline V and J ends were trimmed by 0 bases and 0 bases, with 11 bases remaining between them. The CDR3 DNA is TGTGCTAGTGGTTTGGTACTTGGAGTAGCAACTAATGAAAAACTGTTTTTT. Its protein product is CASGLVLGVATNEKLFF.

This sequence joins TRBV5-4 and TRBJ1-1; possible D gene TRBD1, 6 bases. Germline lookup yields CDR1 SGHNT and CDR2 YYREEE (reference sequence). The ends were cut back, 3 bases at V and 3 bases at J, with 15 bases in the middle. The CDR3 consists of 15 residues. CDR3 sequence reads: CASSSASGADTEAFF. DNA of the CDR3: TGTGCCAGCAGCTCGGCCTCGGGGGCGGACACTGAAGCTTTCTTT.

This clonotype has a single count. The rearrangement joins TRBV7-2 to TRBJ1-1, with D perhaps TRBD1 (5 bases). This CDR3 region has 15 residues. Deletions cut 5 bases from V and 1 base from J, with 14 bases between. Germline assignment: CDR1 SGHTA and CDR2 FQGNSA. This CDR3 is CASSPNPGPNTEAFF. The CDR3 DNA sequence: TGTGCCAGCAGCCCGAACCCGGGGCCGAACACTGAAGCTTTCTTT.

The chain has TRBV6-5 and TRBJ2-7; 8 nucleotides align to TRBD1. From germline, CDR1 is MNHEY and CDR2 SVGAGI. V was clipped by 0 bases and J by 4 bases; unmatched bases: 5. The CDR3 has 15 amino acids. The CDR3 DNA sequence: TGTGCCAGCAGTTACTCGGCAGGGGGCCCATACGAGCAGTACTTC. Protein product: CASSYSAGGPYEQYF.

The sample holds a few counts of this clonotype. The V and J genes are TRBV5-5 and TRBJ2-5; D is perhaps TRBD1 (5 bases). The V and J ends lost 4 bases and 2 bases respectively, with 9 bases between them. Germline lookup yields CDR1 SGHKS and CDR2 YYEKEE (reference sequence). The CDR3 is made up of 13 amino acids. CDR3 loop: CASSDSQQETQYF. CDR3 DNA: TGTGCCAGCAGCGACAGCCAGCAAGAGACCCAGTACTTC.

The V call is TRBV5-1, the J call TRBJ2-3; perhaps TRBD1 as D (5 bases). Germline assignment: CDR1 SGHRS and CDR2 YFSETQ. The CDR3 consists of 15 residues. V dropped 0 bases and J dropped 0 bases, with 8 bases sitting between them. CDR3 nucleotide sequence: TGCGCCAGCAGCTTGGATAACAGGAGCACAGATACGCAGTATTTT. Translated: CASSLDNRSTDTQYF.

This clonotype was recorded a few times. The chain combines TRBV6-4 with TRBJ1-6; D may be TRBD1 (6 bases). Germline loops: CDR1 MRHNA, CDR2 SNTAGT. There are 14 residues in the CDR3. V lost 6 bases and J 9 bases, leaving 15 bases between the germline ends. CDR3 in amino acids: CASSQSRGTSPLHF. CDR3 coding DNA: TGTGCCAGCAGCCAGAGCAGGGGTACTTCACCCCTCCACTTT.

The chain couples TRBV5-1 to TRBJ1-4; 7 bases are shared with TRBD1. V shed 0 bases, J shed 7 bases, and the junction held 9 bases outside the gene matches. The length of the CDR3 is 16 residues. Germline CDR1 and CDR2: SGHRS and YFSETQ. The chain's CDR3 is CASSLGRQGFGEKLFF. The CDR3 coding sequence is TGCGCCAGCAGCTTGGGGCGACAGGGCTTTGGTGAAAAACTGTTTTTT.

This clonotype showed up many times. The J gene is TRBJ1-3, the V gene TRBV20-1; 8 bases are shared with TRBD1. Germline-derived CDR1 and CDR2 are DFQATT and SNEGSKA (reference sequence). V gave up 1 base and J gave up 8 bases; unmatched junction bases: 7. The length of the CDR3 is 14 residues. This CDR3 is CSARVAGGRDTIYF. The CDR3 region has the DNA TGCAGTGCTAGAGTGGCAGGGGGCAGGGACACCATATATTTT.

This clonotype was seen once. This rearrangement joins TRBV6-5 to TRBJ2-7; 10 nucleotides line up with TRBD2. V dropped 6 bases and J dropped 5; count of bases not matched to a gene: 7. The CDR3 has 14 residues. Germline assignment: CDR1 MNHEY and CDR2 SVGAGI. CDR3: CASSQRGGLNEQYF. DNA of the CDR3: TGTGCCAGCAGCCAGCGGGGGGGCTTAAACGAGCAGTACTTC.

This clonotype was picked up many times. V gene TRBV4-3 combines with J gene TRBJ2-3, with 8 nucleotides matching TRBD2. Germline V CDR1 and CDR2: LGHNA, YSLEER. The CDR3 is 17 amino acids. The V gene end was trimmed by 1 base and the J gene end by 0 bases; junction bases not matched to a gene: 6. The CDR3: CASSQGASGFSTDTQYF. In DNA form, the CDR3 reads TGCGCCAGCAGCCAAGGGGCTAGCGGGTTTAGCACAGATACGCAGTATTTT.

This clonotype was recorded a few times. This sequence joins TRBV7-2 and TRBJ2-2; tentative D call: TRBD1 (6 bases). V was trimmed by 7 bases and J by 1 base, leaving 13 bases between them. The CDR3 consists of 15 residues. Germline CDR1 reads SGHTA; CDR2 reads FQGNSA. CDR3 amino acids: CASTPAGVNTGELFF. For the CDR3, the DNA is TGTGCCAGCACCCCCGCAGGGGTGAACACCGGGGAGCTGTTTTTT.

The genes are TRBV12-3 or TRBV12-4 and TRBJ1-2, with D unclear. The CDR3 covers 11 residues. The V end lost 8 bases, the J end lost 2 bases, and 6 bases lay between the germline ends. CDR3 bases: TGTGCCAGCCTAGAGAACTATGGCTACACCTTC. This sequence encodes CASLENYGYTF.

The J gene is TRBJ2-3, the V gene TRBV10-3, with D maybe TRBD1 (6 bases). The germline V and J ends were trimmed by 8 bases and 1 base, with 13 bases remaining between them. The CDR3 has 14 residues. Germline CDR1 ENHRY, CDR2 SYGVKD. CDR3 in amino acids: CAIQDSKGTDTQYF. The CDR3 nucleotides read TGTGCCATCCAGGACAGTAAGGGCACAGATACGCAGTATTTT.

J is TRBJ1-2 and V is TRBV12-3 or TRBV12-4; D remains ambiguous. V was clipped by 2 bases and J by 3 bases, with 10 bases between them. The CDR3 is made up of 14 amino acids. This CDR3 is CASSLNTQYYGYTF. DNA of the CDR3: TGTGCCAGCAGTTTAAATACACAGTACTATGGCTACACCTTC.

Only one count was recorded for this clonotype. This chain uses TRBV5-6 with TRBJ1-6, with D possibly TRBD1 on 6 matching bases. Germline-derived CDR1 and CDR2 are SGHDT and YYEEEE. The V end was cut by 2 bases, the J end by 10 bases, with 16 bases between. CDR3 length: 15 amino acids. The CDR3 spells CASSLRTGPPSPLHF. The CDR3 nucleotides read TGTGCCAGCAGCTTAAGAACAGGGCCGCCCTCACCCCTCCACTTT.

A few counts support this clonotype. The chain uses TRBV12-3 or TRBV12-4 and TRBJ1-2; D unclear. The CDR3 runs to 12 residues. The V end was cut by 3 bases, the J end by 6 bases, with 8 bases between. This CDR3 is CASSFRVHGYTF. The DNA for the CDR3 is TGTGCCAGCAGTTTTAGGGTACATGGCTACACCTTC.

The CDR3 loop reads CASLRLLTGGETQYF. The DNA for the CDR3 is TGTGCCAGCCTTCGGTTACTGACAGGGGGGGAGACCCAGTACTTC. The chain couples TRBV6-1 to TRBJ2-5, with 9 positions matching TRBD1. The CDR3 loop spans 15 amino acids. The trim removed 8 bases at V and 5 bases at J, leaving 12 bases unmatched. Germline V gene data show CDR1 as MNHNS and CDR2 as SASEGT.